The entry below gives a single T cell receptor beta chain sequence along with its context. Its antigen is unidentified. TCRdb reprocessed the 5' RACE reads and reports one entry per CDR3 protein, with no DNA. With roughly 420,000 distinct CDR3 sequences in the sample, the ten largest clones hold about 7.1%. The data were taken from a study of T cells expressing NK-cell markers. Whole-study context: Researchers got TCR beta repertoires out of sorted CD3+CD56+NKG2C+, CD3+CD56+NKG2C- and CD3+CD56-NKG2C+ T cells. Study results and caveats: Dominant NKG2C+ clonotypes made up roughly 1.0-8% of CD8+ T cells in several donors.

Input material: blood T cells: a sorted CD56 or NKG2C T cell subset, CD4+ or CD8+ T cells, or bulk PBMC T cells (not recorded which). The origin of this receptor is a woman aged 18 to 75 in good health.

CDR3 residues: CASSQDAPGTSIYNEQFF. The V and J genes are TRBV4-3 and TRBJ2-1; the TRBD2 assignment by TCRdb is unverifiable without DNA. The CDR3 length is 18 residues. Germline assignment: CDR1 LGHNA and CDR2 YSLEER.